One TCR beta chain is described in this entry. Its antigen remains unknown. The sample belongs to a study of Ad26.COV2.S vaccination and SARS-CoV-2 variants. Across the study: Ad26.COV2.S was injected intramuscularly once or twice, 56 days apart.

Only in-frame clones appear in the TCRdb table, and some are missing; sequencing was by immunoSEQ multiplex PCR. The sample contains 300,000 to 400,000 clones, 80% to 90% of which appear only once. Points from the study as a whole: Measurements of TCR breadth and depth may have given underestimates of the total T cell responses.

Treatment meaning: 19 received Ad26.COV2.S at low or high dose, single or two shots; 5 received placebo; per-sample allocation not given. Sampling occurred on day 63 after the first vaccine or placebo injection. The origin of this receptor is a person aged 18-65 years who received the Ad26.COV2.S COVID-19 vaccine or a placebo. The material sequenced was peripheral blood, taken in a trial of Ad26.COV2.S vaccine versus placebo.

CDR3 coding DNA: TGTGCCAGCAGTTATGGGGGGGACGAGCAGTACTTC. As protein: CASSYGGDEQYF. The J gene is TRBJ2-7, the V gene TRBV12-3 or TRBV12-4; 7 positions match TRBD2. The V segment lost 4 bases and the J segment 5 bases; nucleotides outside the gene matches: 2. The CDR3 totals 12 residues.